The sequence of this T cell receptor beta chain was determined in a study of blood T cells in healthy people across ages. Germline V lookup: CDR1 LGHNA, CDR2 YNFKEQ. With V trimmed by 0 bases and J by 7 bases, 7 bases remained unmatched. The CDR3 length is 18 residues. This clonotype was seen a few times. The second PCR ran roughly 7 to 11 cycles with a sample-barcoded 5' primer and J-beta primers. TCRdb reprocessed the 5' RACE reads via MiXCR and lists one record per CDR3 protein. The table shows approximately 900,000 distinct CDR3 sequences, with 25% to 35% occurring only once. This same sample was also taken into another study, of T cells of mothers and their children.

This sequence joins TRBV4-2 and TRBJ2-1; 15 bases line up with TRBD2. The sequenced sample consisted of blood. The TCR originated in a woman in her thirties or forties in good health. The chain's CDR3 is CASSQDRGLAGGGNEQFF. The CDR3 DNA sequence: TGTGCCAGCAGCCAAGATCGCGGACTAGCGGGAGGGGGGAATGAGCAGTTCTTC.